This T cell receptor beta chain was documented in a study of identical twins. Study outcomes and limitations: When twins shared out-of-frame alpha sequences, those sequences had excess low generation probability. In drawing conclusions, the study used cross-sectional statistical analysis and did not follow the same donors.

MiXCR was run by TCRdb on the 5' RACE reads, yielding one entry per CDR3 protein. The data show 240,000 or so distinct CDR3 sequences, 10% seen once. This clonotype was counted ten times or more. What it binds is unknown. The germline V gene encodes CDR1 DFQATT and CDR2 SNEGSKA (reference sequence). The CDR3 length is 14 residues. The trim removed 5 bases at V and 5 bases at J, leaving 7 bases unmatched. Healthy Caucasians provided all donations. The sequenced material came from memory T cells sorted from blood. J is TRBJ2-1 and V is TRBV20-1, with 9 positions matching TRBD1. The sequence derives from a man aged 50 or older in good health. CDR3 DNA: TGCAGTGCTGGACAGGGGTCCATTCACAATGAGCAGTTCTTC. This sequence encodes CSAGQGSIHNEQFF.